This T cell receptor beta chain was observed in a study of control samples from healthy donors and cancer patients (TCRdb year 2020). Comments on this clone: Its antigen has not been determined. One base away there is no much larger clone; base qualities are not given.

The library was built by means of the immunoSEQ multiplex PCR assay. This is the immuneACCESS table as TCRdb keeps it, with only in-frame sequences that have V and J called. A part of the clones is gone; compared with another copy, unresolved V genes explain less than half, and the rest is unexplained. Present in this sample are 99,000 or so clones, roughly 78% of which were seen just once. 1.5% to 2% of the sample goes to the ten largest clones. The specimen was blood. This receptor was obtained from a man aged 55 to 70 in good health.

CDR3 protein: CATSDPGSPDSNEQFF. The DNA sequence follows: TGTGCCACCAGTGACCCCGGGTCCCCCGATTCTAATGAGCAGTTCTTC. The chain couples TRBV24-1 to TRBJ2-1, with the D gene call left open. From a lookup of the germline V gene, CDR1 and CDR2 are KGHDR and SFDVKD. V is pared back by 4 bases and J by 7 bases, with 19 bases lying between the germline termini. The CDR3 goes from the cysteine to the phenylalanine over 16 residues. The CDR3 DNA has 48 bases and is translated from base 1.